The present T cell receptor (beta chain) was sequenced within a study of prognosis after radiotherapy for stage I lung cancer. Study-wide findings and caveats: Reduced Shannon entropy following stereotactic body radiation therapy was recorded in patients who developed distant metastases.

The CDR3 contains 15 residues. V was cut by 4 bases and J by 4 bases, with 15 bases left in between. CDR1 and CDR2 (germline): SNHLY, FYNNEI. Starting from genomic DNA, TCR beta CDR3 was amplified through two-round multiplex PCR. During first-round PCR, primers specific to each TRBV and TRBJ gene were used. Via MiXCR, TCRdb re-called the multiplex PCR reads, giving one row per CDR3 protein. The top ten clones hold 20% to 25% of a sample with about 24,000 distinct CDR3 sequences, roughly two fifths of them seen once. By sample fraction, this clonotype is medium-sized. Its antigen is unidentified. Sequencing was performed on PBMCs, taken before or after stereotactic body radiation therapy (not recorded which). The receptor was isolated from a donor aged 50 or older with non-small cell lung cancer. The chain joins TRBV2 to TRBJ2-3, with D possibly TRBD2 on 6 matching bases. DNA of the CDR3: TGTGCCAGCAGTGGAAGACTAGTTTCCGCAGATACGCAGTATTTT. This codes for CASSGRLVSADTQYF.